This T cell receptor beta chain was identified during a study of post-analysis software for immune sequencing data (dated by TCRdb to 2014 to 2015). About the study as a whole: Disease courses on record covered relapsing-remitting, secondary progressive and progressive-relapsing multiple sclerosis, though some patients had no subtype annotation. A subset of samples was prepared in parallel using single-end sample barcoding, then pooled and co-amplified after Illumina adapter ligation. Patient repertoires were compared against 11 to 12 previously published healthy control repertoires from donors aged 6 to 25 years.

Including the terminal cysteine and phenylalanine, the CDR3 comprises 12 residues. CDR3 DNA is the only sequence kept; it has 36 bases, read in frame from the first base. A distance of 13 bases separates the germline ends of V and J, which lose 7 bases and 7 bases respectively. TCR beta repertoires were profiled from peripheral blood of roughly 13 young patients with multiple sclerosis to demonstrate the VDJtools post-analysis software. The multiple sclerosis patients were children and adolescents ranging in age from roughly 6 to 15 years. To prepare the library, PCR was applied. The instrument was an Illumina HiSeq 2500. To reduce PCR and sequencing biases, unique molecular identifiers were incorporated into the TCR beta cDNA libraries. Roughly 500,000 cDNA molecules were obtained per 1 to 10 million input T cells, so each molecule approximated one T cell. The same protocol used for the earlier healthy control dataset was applied to prepare and sequence the patient libraries. Samples belonging to the same batch were prepared together, multiplexed and sequenced on a shared HiSeq lane. The paper's processing steps were these. MIGEC handled the raw barcoded reads, throwing out single-read molecular identifier groups before consensus assembly and CDR3 extraction. VDJtools was used for post-analysis of the clonotype tables, with diversity normalized by down-sampling every dataset to the smallest sample size. Repertoire overlap clustering matched CDR3 amino acid but not nucleotide sequences to correct batch-related cross-sample contamination. TCRdb reanalyzed the raw reads on its own, using fastp at Q25 for trimming and MiXCR for clone calling, and kept in-frame beta chains. Every CDR3 protein is listed once, alongside the most common genes and DNA of its rows. These V and J calls originate from TCRdb's pipeline instead of the authors' own analysis. For this sample there are about 620,000 distinct CDR3 sequences; roughly 45% appear just once. The top ten clones comprise around 1.7% of the sample.

Broader findings and caveats from the paper: Compared with controls, multiple sclerosis patients had significantly lower normalized Chao1 diversity, a finding suggesting substantial peripheral T-cell clonal expansion. Significantly higher frequencies in patients than in controls were found for several TRBV segments, including TRBV5-6, TRBV5-1 and TRBV20-1. Direct clustering with F measure revealed strong co-clustering of samples prepared in the same batch, which led to a batch-effect correction. The control group was slightly older than the multiple sclerosis patient group.

For this clonotype: Its specific antigen is unknown. Base qualities are missing; no much larger clone stands one base away.

The sequence joins TRBV12-3 or TRBV12-4 to TRBJ1-1; possibly the D gene is TRBD1, per 5 matching bases. This receptor was obtained from a girl between 5 and 17 years old with multiple sclerosis. Specimen: blood. The DNA is as follows: TGTGCCAGCAACGGAGGGGCGCATGAAGCTTTCTTT. Protein translation: CASNGGAHEAFF.